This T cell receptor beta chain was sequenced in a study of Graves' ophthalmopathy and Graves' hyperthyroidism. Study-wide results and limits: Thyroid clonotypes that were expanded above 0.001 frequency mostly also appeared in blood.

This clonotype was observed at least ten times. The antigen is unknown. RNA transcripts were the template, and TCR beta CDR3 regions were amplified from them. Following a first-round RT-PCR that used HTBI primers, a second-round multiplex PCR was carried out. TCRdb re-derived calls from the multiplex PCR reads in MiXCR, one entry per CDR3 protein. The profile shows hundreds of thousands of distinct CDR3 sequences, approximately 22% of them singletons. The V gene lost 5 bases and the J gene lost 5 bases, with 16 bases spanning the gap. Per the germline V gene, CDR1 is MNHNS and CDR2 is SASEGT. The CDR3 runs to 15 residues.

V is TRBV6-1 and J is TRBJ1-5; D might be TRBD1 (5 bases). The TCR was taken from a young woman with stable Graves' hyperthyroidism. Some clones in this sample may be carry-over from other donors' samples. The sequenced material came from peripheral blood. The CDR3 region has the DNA TGTGCCAGCAGTACAACAGGACGGGGGTATCAGCCCCAGCATTTT. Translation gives CASSTTGRGYQPQHF.